This T cell receptor beta chain came from a study of blood T cells in healthy people across ages. The CDR3 has 15 residues. Germline CDR1 SGDLS, CDR2 YYNGEE. The J segment lost 7 bases and the V segment lost 3 bases, leaving 8 bases of the junction unmatched. Alongside a J-beta primer mix, a sample-barcoded 5' primer served in a second PCR lasting 7 to 11 cycles. In TCRdb, the 5' RACE reads were re-called with MiXCR into one record per CDR3 protein. The data show roughly 1,500,000 distinct CDR3 sequences, 35% to 45% seen once. The sequencing input was blood. This receptor was taken from a woman between 18 and 30 years old in good health. This chain joins TRBV9 and TRBJ2-1, with 9 bases fitting TRBD2. The CDR3 sequence is CASSGRAGGRNEQFF. Written as DNA, the CDR3 is TGTGCCAGCAGCGGTCGGGCGGGGGGGCGGAATGAGCAGTTCTTC.